This T cell receptor (beta chain) was captured by sequencing in a study of blood T cells in healthy people across ages. The length of the CDR3 is 11 residues. Germline V gene sequence: CDR1 MNHEY, CDR2 SVGAGI. V was cut by 8 bases and J by 6 bases, with 8 bases left in between. This clonotype was seen a few times. The authors ran a second PCR of roughly 7 to 11 cycles using a sample-barcoded 5' primer and a J-beta primer mix. A 12-random-nucleotide template-switch adaptor tagged each cDNA molecule. TCRdb re-derived calls from the 5' RACE reads in MiXCR, one entry per CDR3 protein. The table has hundreds of thousands of distinct CDR3 sequences, roughly two fifths seen once; the top ten hold about 30%. The study recruited healthy Caucasian donors from Russia who were aged about 6 to 90.

This clonotype was obtained from an elderly man in good health. The sample comprised blood. The rearrangement uses TRBV6-5 and TRBJ1-5, with D uncertain. The CDR3 here is CASGLGQPQHF. The CDR3 nucleotides read TGTGCCAGCGGATTAGGTCAGCCCCAGCATTTT.